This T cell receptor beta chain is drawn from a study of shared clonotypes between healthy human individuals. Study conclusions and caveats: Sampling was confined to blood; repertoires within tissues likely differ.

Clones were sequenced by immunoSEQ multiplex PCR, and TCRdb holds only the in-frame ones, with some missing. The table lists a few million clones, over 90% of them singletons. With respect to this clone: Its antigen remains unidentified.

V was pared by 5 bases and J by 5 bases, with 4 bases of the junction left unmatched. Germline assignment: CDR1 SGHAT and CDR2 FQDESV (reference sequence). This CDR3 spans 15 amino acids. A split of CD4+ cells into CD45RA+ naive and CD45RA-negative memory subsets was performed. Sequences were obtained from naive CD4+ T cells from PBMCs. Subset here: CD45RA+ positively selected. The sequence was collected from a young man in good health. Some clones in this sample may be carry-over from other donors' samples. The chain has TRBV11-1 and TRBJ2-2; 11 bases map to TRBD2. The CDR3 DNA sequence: TGTGCCAGCAGCCACCTAGCGGGAGGTACCGGGGAGCTGTTTTTT. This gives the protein CASSHLAGGTGELFF.